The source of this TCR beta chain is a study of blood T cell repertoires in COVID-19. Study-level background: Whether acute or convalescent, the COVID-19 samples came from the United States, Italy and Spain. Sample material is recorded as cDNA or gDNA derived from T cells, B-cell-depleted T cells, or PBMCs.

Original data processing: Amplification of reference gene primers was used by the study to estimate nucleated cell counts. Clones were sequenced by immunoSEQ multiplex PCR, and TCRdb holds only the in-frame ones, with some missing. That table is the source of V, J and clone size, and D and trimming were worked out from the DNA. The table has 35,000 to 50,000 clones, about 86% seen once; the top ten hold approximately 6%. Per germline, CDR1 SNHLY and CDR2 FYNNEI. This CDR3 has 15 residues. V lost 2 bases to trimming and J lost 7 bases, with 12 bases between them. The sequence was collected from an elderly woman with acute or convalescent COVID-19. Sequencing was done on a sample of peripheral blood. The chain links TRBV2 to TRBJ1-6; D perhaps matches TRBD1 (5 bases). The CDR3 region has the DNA TGTGCCAGCAGTGAATGGCAGGGAAGGAATTCACCCCTCCACTTT. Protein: CASSEWQGRNSPLHF.